These 27 T cell receptor beta chains share one sample of origin, sequenced in a study of shared clonotypes between healthy human individuals. Data came from immunoSEQ multiplex PCR; TCRdb stores just in-frame clones and leaves some out. Among millions of clones listed, approximately 94% were seen once. Sequencing input: naive CD4+ T cells sorted from blood. As to subset: CD45RA+ positively selected. These receptors originate from a man aged 18 to 30 in good health.

J is TRBJ2-7 and V is TRBV5-1; TRBD1 aligns across 7 bases. The germline gives CDR1 SGHRS, CDR2 YFSETQ. This CDR3 spans 16 amino acids. The V gene end was trimmed by 0 bases and the J gene end by 3 bases; junction bases not matched to a gene: 9. The CDR3 here is CASSLERQGFGYEQYF. Here the CDR3 DNA reads TGCGCCAGCAGCTTGGAGAGACAGGGATTCGGCTACGAGCAGTACTTC. Combining the CDR3 with reference TRBV5-1 and TRBJ2-7 gives the whole variable domain KAGVTQTPRYLIKTRGQQVTLSCSPISGHRSVSWYQQTPGQGLQFLFEYFSETQRNKGNFPGRFSGRQFSNSRSEMNVSTLELGDSALYLCASSLERQGFGYEQYFGPGTRLTVT.

The chain carries TRBV7-2 and TRBJ2-5, with D possibly matching TRBD1 (6 bases). The DNA end is more similar to TRBJ2-7, so the J call may be wrong. Germline-derived CDR1 and CDR2 are SGHTA and FQGNSA. CDR3 length equals 14 residues. The DNA of the CDR3 is TGTGCCAGCAGCTTAACAGGGAGCTCCTACGAGCAGTACTTC. Its translation: CASSLTGSSYEQYF.

This chain connects TRBV28 to TRBJ2-3; D gene unclear. The V gene's germline CDR1 is MDHEN and CDR2 SYDVKM. CDR3 length: 15 amino acids. With 1 base removed from V and 1 base from J, the gap between germline ends came to 9 bases. CDR3 in DNA: TGTGCCAGCAGTTTATCCCCCCTCGGCACAGATACGCAGTATTTT. Residues: CASSLSPLGTDTQYF.

The gene calls are TRBV4-1 and TRBJ2-2, with 7 bases matching TRBD2. Germline V gene sequence: CDR1 MGHRA, CDR2 YSYEKL. V dropped 1 base and J dropped 4; count of bases not matched to a gene: 9. The CDR3 is made up of 17 amino acids. This CDR3 is CASSQVRRGGPTGELFF. The CDR3 region has the DNA TGCGCCAGCAGCCAAGTTCGGCGGGGAGGGCCCACCGGGGAGCTGTTTTTT.

To note about this clone: A read error may produce the germline difference seen at one junction end. The V and J genes are TRBV5-1 and TRBJ2-3; D unclear. There are 14 residues in the CDR3. Germline CDR1 and CDR2: SGHRS and YFSETQ. The CDR3 DNA reads TGCGCCAGCAGCTTGGTGCAAAGCAGAGATACGCAGTATTTT. Protein sequence: CASSLVQSRDTQYF. Full variable domain (remainder filled in from reference TRBV5-1 and TRBJ2-3): KAGVTQTPRYLIKTRGQQVTLSCSPISGHRSVSWYQQTPGQGLQFLFEYFSETQRNKGNFPGRFSGRQFSNSRSEMNVSTLELGDSALYLCASSLVQSRDTQYFGPGTRLTVL.

The CDR3 DNA follows: TGTGCCTGGAGGGACCTAGGGGAGCAGTACTTC. Translated, it gives CAWRDLGEQYF. This chain joins TRBV30 and TRBJ2-7; D call uncertain. There are 11 residues in the CDR3. V was clipped by 3 bases and J by 7 bases, with 10 bases between them. CDR1 and CDR2 (germline): GTSNPN, SVGIG (reference sequence). The full variable domain, in which reference TRBV30 and TRBJ2-7 provide the parts outside the CDR3, is SQTIHQWPATLVQPVGSPLSLECTVEGTSNPNLYWYRQAAGRGLQLLFYSVGIGQISSEVPQNLSASRPQDRQFILSSKKLLLSDSGFYLCAWRDLGEQYFGPGTRLTVT.

The chain joins TRBV18 to TRBJ1-3; D is undetermined. There are 14 residues in the CDR3. Per the germline V gene, CDR1 is KGHSH and CDR2 is LQKENI. V was pared by 0 bases and J by 5 bases, with 8 bases between. The CDR3 here is CASSPPSLRNTIYF. The CDR3 nucleotides read TGTGCCAGCTCACCACCGAGTCTTAGAAACACCATATATTTT.

This chain links TRBV10-3 with TRBJ2-7; TRBD2 might be the D (6 bases). Germline V gene sequence: CDR1 ENHRY, CDR2 SYGVKD. The CDR3 has 13 residues. V lost 6 bases and J lost 6, with 15 bases in between. CDR3 DNA: TGTGCCATCAGGGCGGGACCCTCTGGCGAGCAGTACTTC. It encodes CAIRAGPSGEQYF.

This clone was seen once. The chain is built from TRBV6-5 and TRBJ1-5; TRBD1 is a possible D gene (5 bases). This CDR3 has 12 amino acids. Germline-derived CDR1 and CDR2 are MNHEY and SVGAGI. V was cut by 0 bases and J by 13 bases, with 10 bases left in between. DNA for the CDR3: TGTGCCAGCAGTTACTCAGGGGCCCGTCAGCATTTT. It specifies CASSYSGARQHF.

The chain combines TRBV2 with TRBJ1-1; unclear D gene. CDR1 and CDR2 (germline): SNHLY, FYNNEI. This CDR3 is 13 amino acids long. Trimming took 5 bases from V and 0 from J, leaving 7 bases between them. The DNA of the CDR3 is TGTGCCAGCAGTAACCAGATGAACACTGAAGCTTTCTTT. This encodes CASSNQMNTEAFF.

As regards this clone: Additional DNA sequences in this sample encode the identical CDR3. The rearrangement links TRBV25-1 to TRBJ1-2; a weak D match, TRBD1 (5 bases). Deletions cut 3 bases from V and 1 base from J, with 9 bases between. The CDR3 totals 14 residues. From germline, CDR1 is MGHDK and CDR2 SYGVNS. CDR3 amino acids: CASSERGGNYGYTF. The DNA for the CDR3 is TGTGCCAGCAGTGAGAGGGGCGGTAACTATGGCTACACCTTC.

The rearrangement joins TRBV11-3 to TRBJ2-2; D may be TRBD1 or TRBD2 (5 bases each). V was shortened by 0 bases and J by 3 bases, with 11 bases between the two germline ends. There are 16 residues in the CDR3. Germline V lookup: CDR1 SGHNT, CDR2 YENEEA. The CDR3, as DNA: TGTGCCAGCAGCTTAGACCGGGGCCCCCACACCGGGGAGCTGTTTTTT. This translates into CASSLDRGPHTGELFF.

The chain couples TRBV2 to TRBJ2-1, with D uncertain. With 8 bases removed from V and 4 bases from J, the gap between germline ends came to 12 bases. Germline V gene lookup returns CDR1 SNHLY and CDR2 FYNNEI. This CDR3 is built from 13 residues. CDR3 DNA: TGTGCCAGCGGGCAGGTCCTTTACAATGAGCAGTTCTTC. Protein: CASGQVLYNEQFF.

A single count supports this clone. This chain joins TRBV6-1 and TRBJ2-7, with TRBD1 matching 12 bases. The V gene end was trimmed by 4 bases and the J gene end by 2 bases; junction bases not matched to a gene: 3. Germline assignment: CDR1 MNHNS and CDR2 SASEGT. The CDR3 length is 15 residues. Here the CDR3 reads CASSGGQGAAYEQYF. As DNA, the CDR3 is TGTGCCAGCAGTGGGGGACAGGGGGCGGCCTACGAGCAGTACTTC.

The gene calls are TRBV4-1 and TRBJ1-2; D unresolved. Trimming removed 0 bases at V and 7 bases at J, with 12 bases between. CDR1 and CDR2 (germline): MGHRA, YSYEKL. The CDR3 has 14 residues. CDR3 DNA: TGCGCCAGCAGCCAAGATAACGGGCTTGGTGGCTACACCTTC. It encodes CASSQDNGLGGYTF.

This clone was counted a single time. CDR3 protein: CASARLDASTDTQYF. DNA of the CDR3: TGTGCCAGTGCGAGGCTGGACGCTAGCACAGATACGCAGTATTTT. The J gene is TRBJ2-3, the V gene TRBV19; D gene ambiguous. Trimming shortened V by 8 bases and J by 0 bases, and 15 bases separated the two germline ends. The CDR3 length is 15 residues. Looked up from germline, CDR1 is LNHDA and CDR2 is SQIVND (reference sequence).

The rearrangement links TRBV19 to TRBJ1-2; 11 bases are a match to TRBD1. Trimming removed 7 bases from V and 4 bases from J; junction bases left unmatched: 11. Germline V lookup: CDR1 LNHDA, CDR2 SQIVND (reference sequence). The CDR3 length is 16 residues. The CDR3 DNA is TGTGCCAGTACTACTTCCGGGACAGGGGGGTTCTATGGCTACACCTTC. Protein product: CASTTSGTGGFYGYTF.

Concerning this clone: Within the sample, other DNA sequences also encode this same CDR3. The CDR3 DNA reads TGTGCCAGCAGCTTGGGCCGCGCCTACGAGCAGTACTTC. Its protein product is CASSLGRAYEQYF. This chain uses TRBV7-2 with TRBJ2-7, with unresolved D. V was trimmed by 3 bases and J by 2 bases, leaving 8 bases between them. The V gene's germline CDR1 is SGHTA and CDR2 FQGNSA. The CDR3 spans 13 residues.

A remark on this clone: The sample contains more than one DNA sequence encoding this CDR3. J is TRBJ2-1 and V is TRBV5-1; D possibly uses TRBD1 or TRBD2 (5 bases each). The CDR3 is 15 amino acids. Germline V gene sequence: CDR1 SGHRS, CDR2 YFSETQ. V was pared by 0 bases and J by 2 bases, with 9 bases between. CDR3 loop: CASSLAGGTYNEQFF. CDR3 nucleotides: TGCGCCAGCAGCTTGGCTGGGGGAACCTACAATGAGCAGTTCTTC.

The chain couples TRBV19 to TRBJ1-3; tentatively, D is TRBD1 (6 bases). The germline V gene has CDR1 LNHDA and CDR2 SQIVND (reference sequence). The CDR3 extends over 15 amino acids. The V gene lost 7 bases and the J gene lost 0 bases, with 13 bases spanning the gap. CDR3 DNA sequence: TGTGCCAGTACCACTACAGGGATCTCTGGAAACACCATATATTTT. Amino acid sequence: CASTTTGISGNTIYF.

In its sample, this clone was seen once. The chain carries TRBV5-1 and TRBJ1-6; weak D call: TRBD1 (6 bases). V lost 2 bases and J lost 7, with 10 bases in between. The CDR3 totals 14 residues. Germline-derived CDR1 and CDR2 are SGHRS and YFSETQ. The CDR3 region has the DNA TGCGCCAGCAGCTTCCGGACAGTAAATTCACCCCTCCACTTT. Its protein product is CASSFRTVNSPLHF.

A note on this clone: The same CDR3 is also encoded by other DNA sequences in this sample. This chain joins TRBV6-6 and TRBJ2-1, with unresolved D. Trimming removed 2 bases at V and 7 bases at J, with 9 bases between. The CDR3 runs 13 residues. Germline values: CDR1 MNHNY, CDR2 SVGAGI (reference sequence). The CDR3 DNA follows: TGTGCCAGCAGTTACGAGTCGTATAATGAGCAGTTCTTC. Its protein is CASSYESYNEQFF.

The V gene is TRBV6-6, the J gene TRBJ2-3; D may be TRBD2 (6 bases). V lost 7 bases, J lost 5 bases, and 19 bases lay in between. CDR1 and CDR2 from the germline V gene are MNHNY and SVGAGI (reference sequence). The CDR3 is 15 residues long. The CDR3 protein is CASTIGHLGGDTQYF. The DNA of the CDR3 is TGTGCCAGCACCATCGGTCACCTCGGGGGAGATACGCAGTATTTT.

This clone was counted only a few times. The chain carries TRBV9 and TRBJ1-2; tentatively, D is TRBD1 (5 bases). With 6 bases removed from V and 4 bases from J, the gap between germline ends came to 13 bases. The CDR3 has 13 residues. Germline V gives CDR1 SGDLS, CDR2 YYNGEE. CDR3 in amino acids: CASKASGGYGYTF. As DNA, the CDR3 is TGTGCCAGCAAAGCGTCCGGGGGCTATGGCTACACCTTC.

V usage is TRBV5-4 and J usage is TRBJ1-2; D is unresolved. The CDR3 has 15 amino acids. Germline CDR1 SGHNT, CDR2 YYREEE (reference sequence). V was pared by 2 bases and J by 0 bases, with 11 bases between. The CDR3 nucleotides are TGTGCCAGCAGCTTAGGAGGGCCCACTAACTATGGCTACACCTTC. Amino acid sequence: CASSLGGPTNYGYTF.

As for this clone: Other nucleotide sequences from this sample produce the same CDR3. The V and J genes are TRBV5-1 and TRBJ2-7; 8 bases line up with TRBD1. Germline CDR1 SGHRS, CDR2 YFSETQ. V shed 1 base, J shed 0 bases, and the junction held 3 bases outside the gene matches. The CDR3 totals 15 residues. The CDR3 sequence: CASSLLQGGSYEQYF. The DNA for the CDR3 is TGCGCCAGCAGCTTGCTACAGGGGGGCTCCTACGAGCAGTACTTC.

J is TRBJ2-3 and V is TRBV18; D is perhaps TRBD2 (6 bases). V lost 3 bases to trimming and J lost 3 bases, with 13 bases between them. The germline CDR1 and CDR2 sequences are KGHSH and LQKENI. The CDR3 covers 15 residues. CDR3 coding DNA: TGTGCCAGCTCACCGAGGCGGGGAGAGACAGATACGCAGTATTTT. It translates to CASSPRRGETDTQYF.